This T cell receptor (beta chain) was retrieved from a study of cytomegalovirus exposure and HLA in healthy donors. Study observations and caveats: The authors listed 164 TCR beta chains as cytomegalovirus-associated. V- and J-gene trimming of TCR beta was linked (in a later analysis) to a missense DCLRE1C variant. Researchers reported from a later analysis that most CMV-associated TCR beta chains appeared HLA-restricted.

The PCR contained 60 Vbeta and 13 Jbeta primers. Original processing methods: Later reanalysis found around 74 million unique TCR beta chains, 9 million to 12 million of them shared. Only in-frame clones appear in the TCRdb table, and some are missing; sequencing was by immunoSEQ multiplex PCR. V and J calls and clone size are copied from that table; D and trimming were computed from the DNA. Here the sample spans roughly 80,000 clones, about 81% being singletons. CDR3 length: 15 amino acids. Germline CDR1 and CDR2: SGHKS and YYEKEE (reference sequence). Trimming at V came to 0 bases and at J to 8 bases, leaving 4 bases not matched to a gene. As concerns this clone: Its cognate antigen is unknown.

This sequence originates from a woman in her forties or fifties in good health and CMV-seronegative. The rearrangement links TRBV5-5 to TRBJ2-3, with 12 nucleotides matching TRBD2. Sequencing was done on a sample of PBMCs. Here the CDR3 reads CASSLEGGLAGTQYF. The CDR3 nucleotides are TGTGCCAGCAGCTTGGAAGGGGGACTAGCGGGTACGCAGTATTTT.